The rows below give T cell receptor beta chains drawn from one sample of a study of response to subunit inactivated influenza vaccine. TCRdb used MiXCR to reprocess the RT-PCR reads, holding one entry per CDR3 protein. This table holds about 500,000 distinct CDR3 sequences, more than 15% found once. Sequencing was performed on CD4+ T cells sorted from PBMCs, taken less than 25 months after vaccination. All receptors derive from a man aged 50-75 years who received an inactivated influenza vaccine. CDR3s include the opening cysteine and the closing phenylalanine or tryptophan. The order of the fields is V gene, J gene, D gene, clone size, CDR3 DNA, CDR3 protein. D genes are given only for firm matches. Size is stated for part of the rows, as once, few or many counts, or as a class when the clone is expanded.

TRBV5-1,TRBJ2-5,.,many,TGCGCCAGGAGTCGGGAGACCCAGTACTTC,CARSRETQYF
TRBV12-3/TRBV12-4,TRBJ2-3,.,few,TGTGCCAGCAGGCCTAGCACAGATACGCAGTATTTT,CASRPSTDTQYF
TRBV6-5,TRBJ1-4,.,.,TGTGCCAGCAGTTTTCGTACAAAATGGGGTGAAAAACTGTTTTTT,CASSFRTKWGEKLFF
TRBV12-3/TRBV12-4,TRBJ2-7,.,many,TGTGCCAGCACCCCCCAAGGGGGGGGAAAGTACGAGCAGTACTTC,CASTPQGGGKYEQYF
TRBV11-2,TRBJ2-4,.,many,TGTGCCAGCAGCCACCGGGACGGTTGGGACATTCAGTACTTC,CASSHRDGWDIQYF
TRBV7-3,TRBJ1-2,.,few,TGTGCCAGCAGCTTACCGAGGTTAACCACCTATGGCTACACCTTC,CASSLPRLTTYGYTF
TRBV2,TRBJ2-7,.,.,TGTGCCAGCAGTGAGGATATTGCCGCTTCCTACGAGCAGTACTTC,CASSEDIAASYEQYF
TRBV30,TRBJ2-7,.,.,TGTGCCTGGAGTGTAGCCTGGAGAACCTACGAGCAGTACTTC,CAWSVAWRTYEQYF
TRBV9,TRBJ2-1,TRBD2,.,TGTGCCAGCAGCTTGTCAGCGGGGGGCACTGGCAATGAGCAGTTGTTC,CASSLSAGGTGNEQLF
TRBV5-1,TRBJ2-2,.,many,TGCGCCAGCAGCTTGGCGGTAGCGAACACCGGGGAGCTGTTTTTT,CASSLAVANTGELFF
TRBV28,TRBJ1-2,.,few,TGTGCCGGAGCGAACAAGATCAGTAGCGGCTACACCTTC,CAGANKISSGYTF
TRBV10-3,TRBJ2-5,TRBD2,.,TGTGCCACCACTAGCGGGGGAGAGACCCAGTACTTC,CATTSGGETQYF
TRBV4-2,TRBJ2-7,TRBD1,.,TGTGCCAGCAGCCAAGATGGGTTAAGGACAGGGGGCTACGAGCAGTACTTC,CASSQDGLRTGGYEQYF
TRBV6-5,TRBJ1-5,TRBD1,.,TGTGCCAGCAGTTACGTACAGGGGGCAGGACAGCCCCAGCATTTT,CASSYVQGAGQPQHF
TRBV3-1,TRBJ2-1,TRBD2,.,TGTGCCAGCAGCCAAGGGCCTATGGGCGGGAGGAATGAGCAGTTCTTC,CASSQGPMGGRNEQFF
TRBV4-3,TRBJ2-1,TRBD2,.,TGCGCCAGCAGCCAAGATGCGGGGCGGGGGTTACTAGATGAGCAGTTCTTC,CASSQDAGRGLLDEQFF
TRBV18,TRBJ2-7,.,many,TGTGCCAGCTCACCAGGAGGGAGCTCCTACGAGCAGTACTTC,CASSPGGSSYEQYF
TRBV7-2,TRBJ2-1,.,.,TGTGCCAGCAGCTTAGGTAGCGGTGACTACAATGAGCAGTTCTTC,CASSLGSGDYNEQFF
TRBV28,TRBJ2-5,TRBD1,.,TGTGCCAGCAGTTCTCCAGGGGGCTCAGAGACCCAGTACTTC,CASSSPGGSETQYF
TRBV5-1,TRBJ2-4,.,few,TGCGCCAGCAGCTTGGTTTCAGAAAACATTCAGTACTTC,CASSLVSENIQYF
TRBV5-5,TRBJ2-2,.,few,TGTGCCAGCAGCCTGGCGGGGATTGCAACCGGGGAGCTGTTTTTT,CASSLAGIATGELFF
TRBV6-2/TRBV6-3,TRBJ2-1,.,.,TGTGCCAGCAGTTATTCCTTACGTAAAAATGAGCAGTTCTTC,CASSYSLRKNEQFF
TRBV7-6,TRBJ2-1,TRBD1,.,TGTGCCAGCAGCCCGACGGCAGGGGGCTCCTACAATGAGCAGTTCTTC,CASSPTAGGSYNEQFF
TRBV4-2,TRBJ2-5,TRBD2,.,TGTGCCAGCAGCCCCGCTCGTCGCGGGGGGCGAGAGACCCAGTACTTC,CASSPARRGGRETQYF
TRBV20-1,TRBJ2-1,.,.,TGCAGTGCTAGTTCCGGGAACACCTACAATGAGCAGTTCTTC,CSASSGNTYNEQFF
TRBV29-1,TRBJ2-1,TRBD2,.,TGCAGCGTGGCCGGGACTAGCGGTTACAATGAGCAGTTCTTC,CSVAGTSGYNEQFF
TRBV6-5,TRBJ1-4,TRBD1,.,TGTGCCAGCAGTTACCTTTCACAGGGGAGTGAAAAACTGTTTTTT,CASSYLSQGSEKLFF
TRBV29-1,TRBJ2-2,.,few,TGCAGCGTCCGGGCTCGGGCCACCGGGGAGCTGTTTTTT,CSVRARATGELFF
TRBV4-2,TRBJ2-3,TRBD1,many,TGTGCCAGCAGCCAAGATAAGGGACAGGAGTTCGATGTGAAAGATACGCAGTATTTT,CASSQDKGQEFDVKDTQYF
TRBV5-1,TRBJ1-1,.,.,TGCGCCAGCAGCCCAGAAGGACAGAGACGGGCTTTCTTT,CASSPEGQRRAFF
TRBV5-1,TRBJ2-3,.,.,TGCGCCAGCAGCTTGGCGGACAGCGCAACAGATACGCAGTATTTT,CASSLADSATDTQYF
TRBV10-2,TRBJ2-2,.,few,TGCGCCAGCAGAATATCCGGGACGTCGAACACCGGGGAGCTGTTTTTT,CASRISGTSNTGELFF
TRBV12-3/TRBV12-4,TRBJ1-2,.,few,TGTGCCAGCAGTTTCGGCCTAGCGGCTAACTATGGCTACACCTTC,CASSFGLAANYGYTF